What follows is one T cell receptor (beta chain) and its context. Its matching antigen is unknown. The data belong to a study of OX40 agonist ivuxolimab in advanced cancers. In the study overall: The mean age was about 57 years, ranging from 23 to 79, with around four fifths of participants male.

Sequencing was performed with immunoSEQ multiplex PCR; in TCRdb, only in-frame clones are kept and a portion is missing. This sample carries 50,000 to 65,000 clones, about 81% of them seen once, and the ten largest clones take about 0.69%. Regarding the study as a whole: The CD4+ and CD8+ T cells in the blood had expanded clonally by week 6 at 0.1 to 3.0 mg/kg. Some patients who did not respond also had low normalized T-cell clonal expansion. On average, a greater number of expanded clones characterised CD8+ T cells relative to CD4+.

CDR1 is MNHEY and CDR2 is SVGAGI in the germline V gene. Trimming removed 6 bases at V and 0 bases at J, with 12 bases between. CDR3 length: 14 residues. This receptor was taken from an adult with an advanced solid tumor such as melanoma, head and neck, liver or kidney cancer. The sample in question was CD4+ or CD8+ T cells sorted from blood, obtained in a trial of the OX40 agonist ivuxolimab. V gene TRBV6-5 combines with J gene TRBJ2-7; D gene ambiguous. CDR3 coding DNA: TGTGCCAGCAGGTCCGGGTCCAACTCCTACGAGCAGTACTTC. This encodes CASRSGSNSYEQYF.